This paragraph covers one TCR beta chain sequence. In the original analysis: How many nucleated cells were present was estimated from reference gene primer amplification. Here immunoSEQ multiplex PCR was the method, and the copy in TCRdb shows in-frame clones only, minus some. That table is the source of V, J and clone size, and D and trimming were worked out from the DNA. The sample consists of tens of thousands of clones, 65% to 85% of them appearing once. This sample is part of a study of blood T cell repertoires in COVID-19. Study-level information: COVID-19 samples from acute and convalescent phases originated in the United States, Italy and Spain. In each case, the material was cDNA or gDNA derived from T cells, B-cell-depleted T cells, or PBMCs.

Trimming took 4 bases from V and 2 from J, leaving 15 bases between them. Germline V gene sequence: CDR1 SGDLS, CDR2 YYNGEE. This CDR3 region has 16 residues. V usage is TRBV9 and J usage is TRBJ1-4; D is perhaps TRBD1 (5 bases). This clonotype originated in an older man with acute or convalescent COVID-19. The specimen sequenced was peripheral blood. The CDR3 DNA reads as TGTGCCAGCAGCCCCGGCTGGGGGGGTACTAATGAAAAACTGTTTTTT. It translates to CASSPGWGGTNEKLFF.